This T cell receptor beta chain stems from a study of T cell clonality in common variable immunodeficiency. The V segment lost 6 bases and the J segment 3 bases; nucleotides outside the gene matches: 5. Per germline, CDR1 SNHLY and CDR2 FYNNEI. The CDR3 covers 13 residues. Measured with immunoSEQ multiplex PCR; TCRdb has only the in-frame clones, and not every one. The sample offers about 39,000 clones and no singletons, the top ten holding 2.5% to 3%. Most patients and controls had Caucasian heritage. This clone was detected ten times or more. The read comes to an end 3 residues before the CDR3 does, leaving the germline J gene to fill in the end.

Source material: peripheral blood mononuclear cells. The rearrangement joins TRBV2 to TRBJ2-7; 7 positions match TRBD1. The source of this sequence is a person aged 18-70 years in good health. The DNA read from the CDR3 is TGTGCCAGCAGCCGGGACAGTAACTACGAG. Translated: CASSRDSNYE. The entire CDR3 sequence reads CASSRDSNYEQYF.